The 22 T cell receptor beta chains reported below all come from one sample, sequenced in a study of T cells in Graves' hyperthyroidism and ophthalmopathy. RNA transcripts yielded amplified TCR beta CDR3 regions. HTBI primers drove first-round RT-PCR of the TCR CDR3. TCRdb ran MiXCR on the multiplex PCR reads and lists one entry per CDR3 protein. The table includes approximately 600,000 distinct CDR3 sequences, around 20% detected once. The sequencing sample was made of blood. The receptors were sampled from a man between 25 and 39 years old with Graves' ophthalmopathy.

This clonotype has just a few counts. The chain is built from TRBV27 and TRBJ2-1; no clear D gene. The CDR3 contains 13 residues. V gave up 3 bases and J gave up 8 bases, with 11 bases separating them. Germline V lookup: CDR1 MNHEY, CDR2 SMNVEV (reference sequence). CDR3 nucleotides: TGTGCCAGCAGTTTGAGCCCAGCCGATGAGCAGTTCTTC. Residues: CASSLSPADEQFF.

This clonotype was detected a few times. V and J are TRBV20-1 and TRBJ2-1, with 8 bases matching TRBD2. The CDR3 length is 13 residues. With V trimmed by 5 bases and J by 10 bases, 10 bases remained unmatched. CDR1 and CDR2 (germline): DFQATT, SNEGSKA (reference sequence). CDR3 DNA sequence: TGCAGTGCTCCCCTTGAGACTAGCGCCGAGCAGTTCTTC. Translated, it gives CSAPLETSAEQFF.

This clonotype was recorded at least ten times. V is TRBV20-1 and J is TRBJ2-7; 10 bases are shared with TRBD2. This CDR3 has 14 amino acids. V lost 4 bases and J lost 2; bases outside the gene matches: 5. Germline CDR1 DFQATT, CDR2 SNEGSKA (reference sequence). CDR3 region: CSAISGRTTYEQYF. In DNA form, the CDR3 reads TGCAGTGCTATTAGCGGGAGGACTACCTACGAGCAGTACTTC.

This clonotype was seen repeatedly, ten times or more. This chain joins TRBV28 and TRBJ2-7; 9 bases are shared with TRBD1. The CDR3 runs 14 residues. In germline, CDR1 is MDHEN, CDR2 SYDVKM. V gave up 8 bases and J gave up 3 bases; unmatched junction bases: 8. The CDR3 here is CASGTGTGIYEQYF. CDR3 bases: TGTGCCAGCGGGACCGGGACAGGGATCTACGAGCAGTACTTC.

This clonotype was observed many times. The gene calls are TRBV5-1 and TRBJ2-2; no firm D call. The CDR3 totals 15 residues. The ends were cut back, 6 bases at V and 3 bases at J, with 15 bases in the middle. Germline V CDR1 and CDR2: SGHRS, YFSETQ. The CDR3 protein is CASTPQASDTGELFF. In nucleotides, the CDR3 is TGCGCCAGCACCCCCCAGGCGAGCGACACCGGGGAGCTGTTTTTT.

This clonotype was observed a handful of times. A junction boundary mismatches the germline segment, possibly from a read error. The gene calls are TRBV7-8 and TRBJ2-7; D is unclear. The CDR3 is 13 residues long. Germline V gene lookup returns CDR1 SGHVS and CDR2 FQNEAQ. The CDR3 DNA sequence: TGTGCCAGCAGCTCCCAACAAACCTACGAGCAGTGCTTC. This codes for CASSSQQTYEQCF.

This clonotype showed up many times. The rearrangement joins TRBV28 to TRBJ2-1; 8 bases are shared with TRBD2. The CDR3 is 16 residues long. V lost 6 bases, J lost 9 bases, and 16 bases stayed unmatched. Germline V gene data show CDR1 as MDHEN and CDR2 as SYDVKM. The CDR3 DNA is TGTGCCAGCAGCCCGGCGGGAGGCTTTACGAGCGGTGAGCAGTTCTTC. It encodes CASSPAGGFTSGEQFF. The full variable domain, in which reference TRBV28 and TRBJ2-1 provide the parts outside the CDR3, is DVKVTQSSRYLVKRTGEKVFLECVQDMDHENMFWYRQDPGLGLRLIYFSYDVKMKEKGDIPEGYSVSREKKERFSLILESASTNQTSMYLCASSPAGGFTSGEQFFGPGTRLTVL.

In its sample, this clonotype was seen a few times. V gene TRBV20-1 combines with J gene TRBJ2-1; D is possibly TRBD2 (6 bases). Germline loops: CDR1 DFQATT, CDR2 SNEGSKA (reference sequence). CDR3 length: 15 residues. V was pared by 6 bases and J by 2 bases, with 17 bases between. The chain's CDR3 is CSATTPQRAYNEQFF. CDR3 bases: TGCAGTGCCACTACCCCTCAGCGGGCCTACAATGAGCAGTTCTTC.

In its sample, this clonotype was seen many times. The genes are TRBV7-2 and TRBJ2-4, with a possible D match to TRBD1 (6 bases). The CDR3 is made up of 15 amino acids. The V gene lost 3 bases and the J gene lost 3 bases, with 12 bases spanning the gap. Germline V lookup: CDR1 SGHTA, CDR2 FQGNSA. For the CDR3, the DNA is TGTGCCAGCAGCTTCGAACAGGGAGTCAAAAACATTCAGTACTTC. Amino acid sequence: CASSFEQGVKNIQYF.

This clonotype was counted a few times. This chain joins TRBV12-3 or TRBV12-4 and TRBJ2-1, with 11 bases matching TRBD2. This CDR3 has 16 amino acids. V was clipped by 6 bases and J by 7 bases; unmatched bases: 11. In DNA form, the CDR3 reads TGTGCCAGCAGGCCTGTAGCGGGAGGGCCGTGGAATGAGCAGTTCTTC. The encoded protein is CASRPVAGGPWNEQFF.

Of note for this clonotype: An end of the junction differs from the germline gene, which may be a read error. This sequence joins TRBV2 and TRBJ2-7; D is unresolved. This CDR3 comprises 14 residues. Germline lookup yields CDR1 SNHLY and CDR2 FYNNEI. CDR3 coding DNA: TGCGCCAGCAGCCCCGCCCAAGGCCCGGACGAGCAGTACTTC. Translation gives CASSPAQGPDEQYF.

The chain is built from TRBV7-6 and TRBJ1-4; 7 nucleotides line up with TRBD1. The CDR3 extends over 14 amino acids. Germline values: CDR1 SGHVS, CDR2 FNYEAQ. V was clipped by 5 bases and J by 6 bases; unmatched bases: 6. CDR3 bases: TGTGCCAGCAGCCCCAGGGGGGGGGATGAAAAACTGTTTTTT. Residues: CASSPRGGDEKLFF.

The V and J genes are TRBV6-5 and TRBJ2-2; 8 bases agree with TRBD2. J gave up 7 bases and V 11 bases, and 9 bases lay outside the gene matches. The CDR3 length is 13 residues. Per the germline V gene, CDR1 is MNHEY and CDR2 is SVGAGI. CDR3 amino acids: CALAGRAHGELFF. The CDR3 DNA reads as TGTGCCTTAGCCGGGAGGGCCCACGGGGAGCTGTTTTTT.

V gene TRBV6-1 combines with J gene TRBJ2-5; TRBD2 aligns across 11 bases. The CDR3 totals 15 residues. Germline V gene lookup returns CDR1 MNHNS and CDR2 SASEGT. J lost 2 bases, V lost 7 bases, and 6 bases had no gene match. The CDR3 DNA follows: TGTGCCAGCACCCCAGGGACTAGCGGACAAGAGACCCAGTACTTC. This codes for CASTPGTSGQETQYF.

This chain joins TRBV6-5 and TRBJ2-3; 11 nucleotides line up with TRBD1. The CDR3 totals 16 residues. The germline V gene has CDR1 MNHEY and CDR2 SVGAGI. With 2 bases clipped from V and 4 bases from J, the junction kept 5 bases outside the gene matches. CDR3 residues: CASSYRTGGDSDTQYF. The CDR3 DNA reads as TGTGCCAGCAGTTACCGGACAGGGGGCGACTCAGATACGCAGTATTTT.

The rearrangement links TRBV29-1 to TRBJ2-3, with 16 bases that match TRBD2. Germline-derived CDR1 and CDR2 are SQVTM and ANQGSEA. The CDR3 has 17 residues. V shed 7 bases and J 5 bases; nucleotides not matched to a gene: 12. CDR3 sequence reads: CSATGTSGRAIKDTQYF. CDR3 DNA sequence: TGCAGCGCCACCGGGACTAGCGGGAGGGCCATAAAAGATACGCAGTATTTT.

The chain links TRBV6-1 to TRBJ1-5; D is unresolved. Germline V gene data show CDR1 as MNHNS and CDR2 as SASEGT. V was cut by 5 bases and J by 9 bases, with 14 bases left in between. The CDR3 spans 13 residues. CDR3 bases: TGTGCCAGCAGTAAAACCGGGTTGGGGCCCCAGCATTTT. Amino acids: CASSKTGLGPQHF.

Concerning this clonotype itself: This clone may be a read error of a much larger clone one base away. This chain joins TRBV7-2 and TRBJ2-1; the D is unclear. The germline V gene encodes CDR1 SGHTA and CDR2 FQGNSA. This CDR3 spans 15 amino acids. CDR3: CASSLRHGRYNEQLF. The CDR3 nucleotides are TGTGCCAGCAGCTTACGGCACGGCAGATACAATGAGCAGCTCTTC.

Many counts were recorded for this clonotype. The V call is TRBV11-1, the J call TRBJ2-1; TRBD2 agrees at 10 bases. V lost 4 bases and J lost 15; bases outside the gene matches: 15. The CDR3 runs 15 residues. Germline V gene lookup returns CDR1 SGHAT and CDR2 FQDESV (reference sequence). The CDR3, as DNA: TGTGCCAGCAGCTCCCGTACGTTAGCGGGAGGCGGGCTGTTCTTC. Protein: CASSSRTLAGGGLFF.

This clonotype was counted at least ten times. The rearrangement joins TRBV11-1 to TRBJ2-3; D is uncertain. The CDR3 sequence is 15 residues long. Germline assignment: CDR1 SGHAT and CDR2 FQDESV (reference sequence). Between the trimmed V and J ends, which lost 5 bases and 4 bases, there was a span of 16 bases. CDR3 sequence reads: CASSPAGGEADTQYF. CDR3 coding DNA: TGTGCCAGCAGCCCAGCCGGTGGGGAAGCAGATACGCAGTATTTT.

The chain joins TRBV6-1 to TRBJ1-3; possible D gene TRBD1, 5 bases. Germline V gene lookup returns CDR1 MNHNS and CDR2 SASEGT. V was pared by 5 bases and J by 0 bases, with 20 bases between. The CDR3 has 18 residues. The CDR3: CASSPKHGRAHSGNTIYF. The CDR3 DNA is TGTGCCAGCAGTCCCAAGCATGGCAGGGCCCACTCTGGAAACACCATATATTTT.

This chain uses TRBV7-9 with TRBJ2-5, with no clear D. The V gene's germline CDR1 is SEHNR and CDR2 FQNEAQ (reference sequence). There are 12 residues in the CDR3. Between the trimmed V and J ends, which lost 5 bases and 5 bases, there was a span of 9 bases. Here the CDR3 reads CASSVDLETQYF. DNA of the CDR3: TGTGCCAGCAGCGTTGACTTGGAGACCCAGTACTTC.